A single sample is the source of the 11 T cell receptor beta chains below, sequenced in a study of cytomegalovirus exposure and HLA in healthy donors. With 60 Vbeta and 13 Jbeta primers, the PCR was carried out. Profiling relied on immunoSEQ multiplex PCR, and the TCRdb table lists in-frame clones only, not all of them. The sample data list 70,000 or so clones. The material sequenced was PBMCs. These receptors all stem from a man aged 40-49 years in good health and CMV-seronegative.

V and J are TRBV23-1 and TRBJ1-1; 8 bases match TRBD1. TRBV23-1 is an ORF, and what it does is uncertain. The length of the CDR3 is 14 residues. V lost 6 bases to trimming and J lost 2 bases; unmatched junction nucleotides: 5. The CDR3 sequence is CASRAGTGNTEAFF. Here the CDR3 DNA reads TGCGCCAGCAGGGCGGGGACAGGAAACACTGAAGCTTTCTTT.

Considering frequency, this clone is medium-sized. This chain connects TRBV30 to TRBJ1-1; D is uncertain. V gave up 3 bases and J gave up 4 bases, with 15 bases separating them. The CDR3 loop spans 14 amino acids. Germline CDR1 GTSNPN, CDR2 SVGIG (reference sequence). CDR3: CAWREGPGITEAFF. In DNA form, the CDR3 reads TGTGCCTGGAGGGAGGGTCCGGGGATCACTGAAGCTTTCTTT.

Comments on this clone: Other DNA sequences in the same sample also yield this CDR3. The rearrangement links TRBV30 to TRBJ1-4, with a weak D call TRBD1 (5 bases). This CDR3 region has 14 residues. V was cut by 6 bases and J by 6 bases, with 17 bases left in between. CDR1 and CDR2 from the germline V gene are GTSNPN and SVGIG (reference sequence). The CDR3 region is CACPRPGFDEKLFF. The CDR3 bases are TGTGCCTGCCCTCGTCCAGGGTTTGATGAAAAACTGTTTTTT.

The chain has TRBV19 and TRBJ2-5; 7 nucleotides agree with TRBD1. CDR1 LNHDA and CDR2 SQIVND come from the germline V gene (reference sequence). There are 17 residues in the CDR3. After removal of 1 base from V and 2 bases from J, the junction contained 10 bases not matched to a gene. This CDR3 reads CASSIGWGQRIQETQYF. Written as DNA, the CDR3 is TGTGCCAGTAGTATAGGGTGGGGACAGAGAATACAAGAGACCCAGTACTTC.

V gene TRBV6-6 combines with J gene TRBJ2-5; 8 bases are shared with TRBD1. The J call may not be correct, given that the DNA end is closer to TRBJ2-7. This CDR3 has 16 residues. Germline CDR1 reads MNHNY; CDR2 reads SVGAGI (reference sequence). The CDR3 reads CASSTRDRSSSYEQYF. The CDR3 bases are TGTGCCAGCAGTACCCGGGACAGGAGTTCCTCCTACGAGCAGTACTTC.

The chain recombines TRBV6-1 with TRBJ1-6, with TRBD1 as a possible D gene (6 bases). V was clipped by 5 bases and J by 9 bases, with 17 bases between them. Germline lookup yields CDR1 MNHNS and CDR2 SASEGT. The CDR3 runs to 15 residues. CDR3 nucleotide sequence: TGTGCCAGCAGTCCAACGGCAGGGGACGGTTCACCCCTCCACTTT. Its protein is CASSPTAGDGSPLHF.

The chain couples TRBV23-1 to TRBJ1-2, with 7 bases aligning to TRBD1. TRBV23-1 falls under the ORF class, with uncertain function. This CDR3 has 15 residues. After removal of 4 bases from V and 3 bases from J, the junction contained 8 bases not matched to a gene. The CDR3 region is CASSLYDRDDYGYTF. CDR3 nucleotide sequence: TGCGCCAGCAGTCTCTACGACAGGGACGACTATGGCTACACCTTC.

The genes are TRBV29-1 and TRBJ1-5, with 9 bases lining up with TRBD1. Trimming took 4 bases from V and 0 from J; bases not matched to a gene: 4. This CDR3 contains 15 residues. CDR1 is SQVTM and CDR2 is ANQGSEA in the germline V gene. This chain's CDR3 is CSVAEDRGSNQPQHF. The CDR3 nucleotides read TGCAGCGTTGCTGAGGACAGGGGTAGCAATCAGCCCCAGCATTTT.

The V gene is TRBV6-6, the J gene TRBJ2-5; maybe TRBD2 (5 bases). Trimming stripped 2 bases from V and 3 bases from J, with 7 bases between. The CDR3 covers 13 residues. The germline gives CDR1 MNHNY, CDR2 SVGAGI (reference sequence). The CDR3: CASSYTREETQYF. For the CDR3, the DNA is TGTGCCAGCAGTTACACTAGAGAAGAGACCCAGTACTTC.

The rearrangement links TRBV5-6 to TRBJ2-7; a weak D match, TRBD1 (6 bases). Germline loops: CDR1 SGHDT, CDR2 YYEEEE. V was clipped by 6 bases and J by 7 bases, with 14 bases between them. The CDR3 is 12 residues long. The CDR3 protein is CASIKQGYEQYF. The CDR3 DNA sequence: TGTGCCAGCATAAAACAGGGTTATGAGCAGTACTTC.

V usage is TRBV6-1 and J usage is TRBJ2-7, with no clear D. Germline V gene data show CDR1 as MNHNS and CDR2 as SASEGT. Trimming took 4 bases from V and 4 from J, leaving 8 bases between them. The CDR3 has 12 amino acids. CDR3 sequence: CASSVLTYEQYF. CDR3 in DNA: TGTGCCAGCAGTGTCCTGACTTACGAGCAGTACTTC.